This T cell receptor beta chain was sequenced for a study of blood T cells in healthy people across ages. General observations from the study: Both naive CD4+ cell counts and diversity were greater in long-lived donors than in aged donors.

Extraction yielded at least 6 micrograms of total RNA per sample. A second PCR, run for 7 to 11 cycles, used a sample-barcoded 5' primer plus a J-beta primer mix. Carrying 12 random nucleotides, a template-switch adaptor labeled each individual cDNA molecule. There were at least 2.5 million CDR3-containing paired-end reads obtained from each sample. TCRdb called the 5' RACE reads again in MiXCR, with one record for every CDR3 protein. In the table there are approximately 820,000 distinct CDR3 sequences, roughly 44% of which are singletons. This clonotype came up many times. Its antigen is as yet unknown. V shed 1 base and J shed 5 bases, with 9 bases lying between them. The germline CDR1 and CDR2 sequences are SGHTA and FQGNSA. This CDR3 comprises 13 residues.

Sequenced: blood. The genes are TRBV7-2 and TRBJ2-7; the D gene is possibly TRBD1 (5 bases). This receptor was identified in a man aged 55 to 70 in good health. CDR3 sequence reads: CASSLGGRDEQYF. The CDR3 region has the DNA TGTGCCAGCAGCTTAGGGGGCCGCGACGAGCAGTACTTC.